Listed below are T cell receptor beta chains from one sample, sequenced in a study of T cell responses to AZD1222 COVID-19 vaccine. Assay: immunoSEQ multiplex PCR; the TCRdb copy retains only in-frame clones and omits some. The table includes some 120,000 clones, about 88% detected once. Sequences were derived from peripheral blood, sampled on day 0 of MenACWY control vaccination. All receptors derive from an adult in good health. Both conserved end residues are part of each CDR3. The D gene is left open where the match is weak. Clone sizes are given selectively: once, few, many, or a class where the clone is expanded.

clone size,D gene,V gene,J gene,CDR3 DNA,CDR3 protein
few,NA,TRBV28,TRBJ1-6,TGTGCCAGCAGTTTATTGCCAGGCGGCTCCTATAATTCACCCCTCCACTTT,CASSLLPGGSYNSPLHF
NA,TRBD1,TRBV6-5,TRBJ2-7,TGTGCCAGCAGGGGGACAGAGGGGCCCTACGAGCAGTACTTC,CASRGTEGPYEQYF
NA,TRBD1,TRBV29-1,TRBJ1-1,TGCAGCGTTGAAAGGAGACAGGGATACACTGAAGCTTTCTTT,CSVERRQGYTEAFF
NA,TRBD1,TRBV2,TRBJ1-1,TGTGCCGGTCAACAGGGGCCTGAAGCTTTCTTT,CAGQQGPEAFF
NA,NA,TRBV18,TRBJ1-2,TGTGCCAGCTCACCGACCAGAACGGAGGGTGGTTTGACCTTC,CASSPTRTEGGLTF
NA,NA,TRBV30,TRBJ1-1,TGTGCCTGGAGCCCAGGGCGGGGAGCTTTCTTT,CAWSPGRGAFF
NA,NA,TRBV28,TRBJ1-4,TGTGCCAGCAGTTTAAGGGTTGCTAATGAAAAACTGTTTTTT,CASSLRVANEKLFF
NA,NA,TRBV2,TRBJ2-7,TGTGCCAGCAAGGTCAGGGCCAGCTCCTACGAGCAGTACTTC,CASKVRASSYEQYF
NA,NA,TRBV10-2,TRBJ1-2,TGCGCCAGCAGTTTCGAAGAGGACTATGGCTACACCTTC,CASSFEEDYGYTF
NA,NA,TRBV19,TRBJ1-5,TGTGCCAGTAGTAACTGGCGGGATCAGCCCCAGCATTTT,CASSNWRDQPQHF
NA,NA,TRBV27,TRBJ2-7,TGTGCCAGCAGCCCCACAAGGGGCCAACTTTACGAGCAGTACTTC,CASSPTRGQLYEQYF
NA,NA,TRBV28,TRBJ1-2,TGTGCCAGCAGTTTAAGTGGGGCCCCTTGGGATGGCTACACCTTC,CASSLSGAPWDGYTF
NA,NA,TRBV6-5,TRBJ1-1,TGTGCCAGCAGCGGCCTTGGGGGCGGCACTGAAGCTTTCTTT,CASSGLGGGTEAFF
NA,NA,TRBV3-1/TRBV3-2,TRBJ1-2,TGTGCCAGCAGCCAAGCCCGGGCTAGAGGTGGCTACACCTTC,CASSQARARGGYTF
NA,TRBD2,TRBV6-6,TRBJ2-2,TGTGCCAGCAGCTACCGCCGCGGGGGCACCGGGGAGCTGTTTTTT,CASSYRRGGTGELFF
once,NA,TRBV30,TRBJ1-4,TGTGCCTGGAGTGTACTCCCTAATGAAAAACTGTTTTTT,CAWSVLPNEKLFF
NA,TRBD1,TRBV10-3,TRBJ1-2,TGTGCCATCCTTAAGACAGGGGATAACTATGGCTACACCTTC,CAILKTGDNYGYTF
NA,NA,TRBV12-5,TRBJ1-4,TGTGCTAGTGGTTTCCAGACGAGACAGTCAACTAATGAAAAACTGTTTTTT,CASGFQTRQSTNEKLFF
NA,NA,TRBV5-1,TRBJ1-2,TGCGCCAGCAGCTTGGGGGACACGGCTATTAACTATGGCTACACCTTC,CASSLGDTAINYGYTF
NA,TRBD2,TRBV9,TRBJ2-5,TGTGCCAGCAGCACCCGGGGGGGCGTCCTCCAAGAGACCCAGTACTTC,CASSTRGGVLQETQYF
NA,NA,TRBV7-9,TRBJ1-4,TGTGCCAGCAGCTTAGCTCTGGGCAGGGTAAATGAAAAACTGTTTTTT,CASSLALGRVNEKLFF
NA,NA,TRBV3-1/TRBV3-2,TRBJ2-5,TGTGCCAGCGGCCCCGCTGAGACCCAGTACTTC,CASGPAETQYF
NA,NA,TRBV28,TRBJ1-1,TGTGCCAGCAGCTCGGTTTCAGACACTGAAGCTTTCTTT,CASSSVSDTEAFF
NA,TRBD1,TRBV7-9,TRBJ2-7,TGTGCCAGCAGCTTAGAACAGGGGGTCGTCCATGAGCAGTACTTC,CASSLEQGVVHEQYF
NA,TRBD2,TRBV27,TRBJ2-1,TGTGCCAGCTCCCACCCCCGGACTAGCGGGAGACCCTACAATGAGCAGTTCTTC,CASSHPRTSGRPYNEQFF
NA,NA,TRBV5-1,TRBJ2-1,TGCGCCAGCAGCTTGGAAGCATTAAGGTGGAATGAGCAGTTCTTC,CASSLEALRWNEQFF
NA,TRBD2,TRBV27,TRBJ2-1,TGTGCCAGCAGTTTATGGGACTATACTGAGCAGTTCTTC,CASSLWDYTEQFF
once,NA,TRBV27,TRBJ2-2,TGTGCCAGCAGTTTGAACAGGGTAACCGGGGAGCTGTTTTTT,CASSLNRVTGELFF
once,NA,TRBV28,TRBJ2-7,TGTGCCAGCATGGGGACCGCTCGGGACTCGTACGAGCAGTACTTC,CASMGTARDSYEQYF
NA,NA,TRBV4-1,TRBJ1-1,TGCGCCAGCAGCCAAGTCTATTCGGGCGACACTGAAGCTTTCTTT,CASSQVYSGDTEAFF
NA,NA,TRBV20-1,TRBJ1-1,TGCAGTGCTTGGGGCTCCTCTGAAGCTTTCTTT,CSAWGSSEAFF
NA,TRBD1,TRBV2,TRBJ2-1,TGTGCCAGCAGCCGGGACAGGGACCATGAGCAGTTCTTC,CASSRDRDHEQFF
NA,TRBD2,TRBV18,TRBJ2-7,TGTGCCAGCTCGTCGCCACTAGCGGTGAGGGAGCAGTACTTC,CASSSPLAVREQYF
NA,TRBD1,TRBV2,TRBJ2-1,TGTGCCAGCAGTATGACAGGGGTGAGGAATGAGCAGTTCTTC,CASSMTGVRNEQFF
NA,NA,TRBV10-3,TRBJ1-5,TGTGCCATCAGTGAGAGTACAGGCCAGCCCCAGCATTTT,CAISESTGQPQHF
NA,TRBD1,TRBV28,TRBJ1-1,TGTGCCAGCAGTTTAGTTAAATGGGACAGGCCAAACACTGAAGCTTTCTTT,CASSLVKWDRPNTEAFF
NA,TRBD1,TRBV12-3/TRBV12-4,TRBJ1-1,TGTGCCAGCAGACAGGGGACCACTGAAGCTTTCTTT,CASRQGTTEAFF
NA,NA,TRBV28,TRBJ2-7,TGTGCCAGCATACCCGGGACATGGGCCTACGAGCAGTACTTC,CASIPGTWAYEQYF
NA,NA,TRBV5-1,TRBJ1-3,TGCGCCAGCAGCTTGGTTTCCGGGGCTGGAAACACCATATATTTT,CASSLVSGAGNTIYF
NA,NA,TRBV28,TRBJ1-2,TGTGCCAGCAGTTTTGGGGGACGGATCTATGGCTACACCTTC,CASSFGGRIYGYTF
NA,NA,TRBV20-1,TRBJ2-2,TGCAGTGCTAGTACCAGGGTTGCCGGGGAGCTGTTTTTT,CSASTRVAGELFF
NA,NA,TRBV7-2,TRBJ2-7,TGTGCCAGCAGCTGGGGAGCCCCCACCAGGGAGTACGTTGAGCAGTACTTC,CASSWGAPTREYVEQYF
NA,NA,TRBV5-1,TRBJ2-3,TGCGCCAGCAGCTTGCAGGGGGATACGCAGTATTTT,CASSLQGDTQYF
NA,NA,TRBV9,TRBJ1-5,TGTGCCAGCAGCGCCACAGGGATGGGCAATCAGCCCCAGCATTTT,CASSATGMGNQPQHF
NA,NA,TRBV30,TRBJ1-5,TGTGCCTGGGACACCGGGACAACGAATCAGCCCCAGCATTTT,CAWDTGTTNQPQHF
NA,TRBD1,TRBV19,TRBJ2-7,TGTGCCAGTAGTATTTCTACAGGGGAGACGGGAGAGCAGTACTTC,CASSISTGETGEQYF
NA,NA,TRBV12-3/TRBV12-4,TRBJ2-7,TGTGCCAGCAGTTTTAGGCTGGGGGCCGAGCAGTACTTC,CASSFRLGAEQYF
NA,NA,TRBV5-5,TRBJ1-5,TGTGCCAGCAGCCAGGGTGTTGCTCAGCCCCAGCATTTT,CASSQGVAQPQHF
NA,TRBD1,TRBV5-1,TRBJ1-2,TGCGCCAGCAGCTCCCGCCGGACAGGGGGTGGCTACACCTTC,CASSSRRTGGGYTF
NA,NA,TRBV18,TRBJ2-3,TGTGCCAGCTCGGGACAAACGCAGTATTTT,CASSGQTQYF
NA,NA,TRBV9,TRBJ1-4,TGTGCCAGCAGCTCAGGGTTTGAGGAAAAACTGTTTTTT,CASSSGFEEKLFF
NA,NA,TRBV15,TRBJ2-3,TGTGCCACCTCGAATCTCGGGACTAGCACAGATACGCAGTATTTT,CATSNLGTSTDTQYF
NA,TRBD2,TRBV30,TRBJ2-7,TGTGCCTGTCGGACTAGCGGAATCTACGAGCAGTACTTC,CACRTSGIYEQYF
NA,TRBD1,TRBV2,TRBJ2-2,TGTGCCAGCAGCGGACAGGGGGGTGCCGGGGAGCTGTTTTTT,CASSGQGGAGELFF